This T cell receptor (beta chain) stems from a study of identical twins. This clonotype came up a few times. One entry per CDR3 protein results from TCRdb running MiXCR on the 5' RACE reads. The sample yields approximately 700,000 distinct CDR3 sequences, over 15% seen once. CDR1 and CDR2 from the germline V gene are ENHRY and SYGVKD. V was shortened by 10 bases and J by 2 bases, with 11 bases between the two germline ends. The CDR3 has 12 residues. This sample was shared with a second study, whose subject was T cells expressing NK-cell markers.

The receptor was derived from a woman between 18 and 29 years old in good health. V is TRBV10-3 and J is TRBJ2-5; D is tentatively TRBD1 or TRBD2 (5 bases each). Sequenced input: PBMCs. The DNA for the CDR3 is TGTGCCACGGGGACGGATCAAGAGACCCAGTACTTC. Protein: CATGTDQETQYF.